This TCR beta chain was documented in a study of cytomegalovirus exposure and HLA in healthy donors (dated 2017 in TCRdb). The study in broad terms: An earlier analysis of 550 to 700 of the donors reported approximately 290 Gb of sequence data and 120 million or so unique TCR beta sequences from some 180 million T cells. The study combined high-throughput TCR immunosequencing, statistical association of individual TCRs with disease status, and machine learning to predict cytomegalovirus infection status. An early release that covered 640 HLA-typed donors contained approximately 300 gigabases of sequencing data and about 93 million unique TCR sequences. In an earlier analysis of 550 to 700 of the donors, high-throughput TCR beta sequencing was used to judge whether each TCR beta V gene segment behaved as functional or pseudogenic. Of the 350 to 450 genotyped donors, roughly 76% were placed in the genetic ancestry cluster associated with self-reported Caucasian donors. To study patterns of TCR occurrence, a later analysis re-analyzed previously published TCR beta repertoires from 550 to 800 donors and added high-resolution HLA genotyping. The study was designed to test whether signatures of past pathogen exposure could be identified by cataloging public T cell receptors. Among about 390 genotyped donors of the cohort, an average of about 240,000 unique TCR beta nucleotide sequences were sequenced per donor, about a sixth of them non-productive. Rather than using new phenotypic data, the later analysis identified candidate immune exposures from TCR beta sequences and from how often those sequences occurred across donors. The study used immunosequencing to profile the T cell repertoires of about 670 subjects and linked those repertoires to cytomegalovirus serostatus. Besides the first cohort of roughly 700 subjects, a separate validation cohort made up of 120 different subjects was used. Because of strong linkage in the cohort, roughly five DR-DQ haplotypes were treated as single units for association and clustering. Every discovery cohort repertoire had been produced on one sequencing platform. Both class I and class II loci were covered by HLA typing, at four-digit resolution. Alongside the repertoire data, information on donor age, sex, ethnicity and CMV serostatus was compiled. Typing coverage differed by locus: A, B, C, DRB1 and DQB1 were typed in about 620-640 donors, DQA1 in about 500, DPA1 in nearly 610, and DPB1 in around 490. In a later genetic analysis, genome-wide SNP genotypes for about three fifths of the roughly 670 donors were used, and that subset was treated as a discovery cohort. Paper-wide results and their limitations: It was suggested by the authors that the approach could potentially be generalized to other disease states and immunological phenotypes. Because counts were too low, some 16 rarely observed V segments, including chromosome 9 orphons, were excluded from the earlier analysis of some 540 of the donors. The presence/absence analyses assumed that sequencing depth was roughly uniform across donors, and that assumption may not be true. Some IMGT-functional V segments, including TRBV6-2 and TRBV6-3, could not be told apart with the 87-base-pair reads, so those segments were excluded. The classifier was reported to diagnose cytomegalovirus status with high specificity and sensitivity in both the original cohort and the validation cohort. CMV serostatus was the only immune exposure information available for the cohort. A later genetic analysis reported fewer N-insertions in productive TCRs among donors in an Asian-associated ancestry cluster than the roughly 620-donor mean. A few of the identified cytomegalovirus-associated TCR beta chains were confirmed in vitro to be specific for cytomegalovirus antigens. Most TCR sequences were seen in very few donors, while some public TCRs were found in many individuals. When HLA alleles, especially DR and DQ, strongly co-occurred, attributing TCR associations to individual alleles was difficult. Correlated functional status among segregating V segments might be attributable to linkage disequilibrium, but an unknown experimental factor could not be ruled out. Only TCR beta chains were sequenced in this cohort, and the absence of alpha or paired-chain data limited detectable features. The study gave a list of about 160 TCR beta chains associated with cytomegalovirus. According to a later analysis, TCR association rates differed among HLA loci, with DRB1 alleles showing the most associated TCRs and HLA-C alleles showing the fewest. A further reported finding was that TCR beta sequences accurately predicted the HLA-A and HLA-B alleles for most subjects in the first cohort. A later analysis found that most CMV-associated TCR beta chains appeared HLA-restricted, with HLA associations seemingly driven largely by CMV exposure. An association between a missense DCLRE1C variant and V-gene and J-gene trimming of TCR beta chains was found in a later genetic analysis and replicated in an independent cohort. At a false discovery rate of 0.05, a later analysis linked 15,000 to 20,000 TCR beta sequences to specific HLA alleles. According to a later analysis, parvovirus B19, influenza, CMV and Epstein-Barr virus appeared linked to several top co-occurrence clusters. A group of highly shared sequence variants was considered likely to be a technical artifact of the sequencing pipeline. In an earlier analysis of 587 of the donors, most TCR beta V segments appeared in productive rearrangements about 87% or about 30% of the time, broadly matching IMGT annotations. HLA typing was unavailable for some donors at each locus, so association tests used only the typed subset. In a later analysis, HLA-associated TCR beta chains were found to be more clonally expanded and to have lower generation probabilities than equally common non-associated chains.

The cohort comprised fewer than 750 healthy bone marrow donors. At the time of sampling, every cohort member was nominally healthy, though immune exposures that went unrecorded were likely present. The donor tested CMV seronegative, placing the donor among the 350 or so seronegative members of the cohort. A peripheral blood sample was collected from each donor, and TCR beta sequencing was performed on peripheral blood mononuclear cells. The Qiagen DNeasy Blood Extraction Kit was used to extract genomic DNA from the blood cell samples. Library preparation used the immunoSEQ multiplex PCR assay. The multiplex PCR relied on a mix of 60 forward primers for TCR Vbeta segments and 13 reverse primers for TCR Jbeta segments. Amplification of the CDR3 region of rearranged TCR beta genes was performed with a multiplex PCR assay on genomic DNA. Amplified TCR beta libraries were sequenced as 87-base-pair reads on the Illumina HiSeq System. From the authors' description of their analysis: A later analysis counted some 80 million unique TCR beta chains across the 600 to 850 repertoires, and around 9.9 million of these chains were shared by at least two donors. Raw reads were error-corrected and collapsed into unique sequences with a nearest-neighbor algorithm that merged closely related sequences to remove PCR and sequencing errors. CDR3 sequences were aligned to IMGT reference sequences to assign V, D and J gene segments. For a sequence to be retained, at least a six-nucleotide match to both a V gene segment and a J gene segment was required. Rearrangements were called productive when the CDR3 lacked stop codons and stayed in frame with V and J; all others were non-productive. CDR3 was defined according to IMGT convention as the region running from the second conserved V-encoded cysteine to the conserved J-encoded phenylalanine. The earlier analysis of fewer than 700 of the donors excluded sequences that lacked an unambiguous match to a single V gene segment. An earlier analysis of 550 to 650 of the donors classified V segments as functional when productive rearrangements were above 56.7% and as segregating when the standard deviation between donors was above 5%. A statistical classification framework was built for diagnosing cytomegalovirus status from the catalog of TCR beta chain sequences. In a later analysis, V and J genes were assigned by comparing TCR nucleotide sequences against IMGT/GENE-DB human TR gene sequences. The TCRdist pipeline was used in a later analysis to assign CDR3 sequences and most-parsimonious VDJ recombination scenarios. In a later analysis, every TCR beta chain was defined by the combination of its CDR3 amino acid sequence and its V-gene family, and reads without a unique V-gene family were dropped. As a way to deal with suspected cross-contamination and a sequencing artifact, a later analysis dropped more than 500 nucleotide sequences that were highly shared and had low generation probability. A later analysis calculated a clonal expansion index for each public chain from normalized within-repertoire ranks of inferred template counts. Generation probabilities in a later analysis came from a VDJ recombination model fitted to out-of-frame rearrangements, and those results were checked against IGoR. In a later analysis, hypergeometric tests were used to score TCR-TCR, TCR-HLA and TCR-CMV co-occurrence, with a repertoire-size bias correction applied to TCR pairs. A later analysis estimated false discovery rates by permuting HLA or CMV assignments 20 times. In a later analysis, co-occurring TCRs were grouped using DBSCAN, with TCRdist sequence similarity added in when clustering inside HLA-allele-positive subsets. Repertoires with fewer than 30,000 or more than 120,000 public chains were left out of co-occurrence clustering, as were about 5 repertoires with anomalous nucleotide sharing. Drawn from immuneACCESS, this table holds only the in-frame rearrangements with V and J called that TCRdb kept. Clones are partly lost; checked studies trace under half to an unresolved V gene and leave the rest unexplained. V, J and clone size reflect that table, while D and trimming were determined from the DNA. In this sample the table shows about 120,000 clones, about 60% of which occur a single time. Together, the top ten hold roughly 2.2% of the sample.

This clone was seen a single time. This clone's antigen is unknown. Base qualities are not at hand, and no much larger clone is one base apart. The CDR3 numbers 19 residues from cysteine through phenylalanine. The only DNA kept is the CDR3, 57 bases in frame from the first base. V was cut back by 0 bases and J by 4 bases, leaving a gap of 24 bases between them. According to the germline V gene, CDR1 reads SGHVS and CDR2 reads FQNEAQ. The sequenced sample was PBMCs. The TCR originated in a woman in her 30s in good health and CMV-seronegative. The chain couples TRBV7-8 to TRBJ2-5; TRBD2 might be the D gene, on 5 matching bases. The CDR3 reads as follows: CASSLAIVGPRMAGETQYF. In nucleotides, the sequence is TGTGCCAGCAGCTTAGCCATCGTGGGCCCCCGTATGGCGGGAGAGACCCAGTACTTC.